The 28 T cell receptor beta chains presented below share a single source sample, sequenced in a study of cytomegalovirus exposure and HLA in healthy donors. Researchers ran the PCR with 60 Vbeta and 13 Jbeta primers. TCRdb's copy holds only in-frame clones and misses some; the assay was immunoSEQ multiplex PCR. The profile shows approximately 110,000 clones, around three quarters of them singletons. Sequences were obtained from PBMCs. Receptor source: a man aged 35 to 55 in good health and CMV-seronegative.

This clone was recorded a few times. V gene TRBV6-5 combines with J gene TRBJ2-1, with D possibly being TRBD1 (6 bases). Trimming took 3 bases from V and 7 from J, leaving 13 bases between them. CDR1 and CDR2 from the germline V gene are MNHEY and SVGAGI. This CDR3 comprises 14 residues. This CDR3 reads CASSYSTGLNEQFF. DNA for the CDR3: TGTGCCAGCAGTTATAGTACAGGGCTAAATGAGCAGTTCTTC.

This chain joins TRBV9 and TRBJ1-2; D not resolved. V was pared by 4 bases and J by 12 bases, with 22 bases between. This CDR3 contains 14 residues. CDR1 is SGDLS, CDR2 YYNGEE, per germline. The CDR3 DNA follows: TGTGCCAGCAGCAAAATTGATCGGAGGTTTGTCCACACCTTC. Its protein is CASSKIDRRFVHTF.

The CDR3, as DNA: TGTGCCAGCAGTTCCCGACTAGCGGGGGGGTACAATGAGCAGTTCTTC. Amino acid sequence: CASSSRLAGGYNEQFF. The chain joins TRBV6-6 to TRBJ2-1; 14 bases fit TRBD2. There are 16 residues in the CDR3. V lost 4 bases, J lost 4 bases, and 3 bases stayed unmatched. Germline V CDR1 and CDR2: MNHNY, SVGAGI (reference sequence).

The CDR3 sequence is CATSSGGNYNEQFF. Written as DNA, the CDR3 is TGTGCCACCTCGAGCGGGGGTAACTACAATGAGCAGTTCTTC. This chain joins TRBV6-4 and TRBJ2-1, with 8 bases lining up with TRBD2. The germline CDR1 and CDR2 sequences are MRHNA and SNTAGT. V was clipped by 10 bases and J by 3 bases; unmatched bases: 8. The CDR3 consists of 14 residues.

This clone appeared a few times. J is TRBJ1-4 and V is TRBV7-8; perhaps TRBD1 as D (6 bases). Trimming cost V 5 bases and J 16 bases, with 20 bases left between them. The CDR3 totals 13 residues. Germline loops: CDR1 SGHVS, CDR2 FQNEAQ. As DNA, the CDR3 is TGTGCCAGCAGCAGGAATGAAGGGGGACCAACGTTTTTT. Translating it yields CASSRNEGGPTFF.

This clone was found a few times. The chain uses TRBV4-3 and TRBJ1-6; 8 bases line up with TRBD1. CDR1 is LGHNA and CDR2 is YSLEER in the germline V gene. V lost 2 bases to trimming and J lost 8 bases; unmatched junction nucleotides: 26. CDR3 length: 22 residues. For the CDR3, the DNA is TGCGCCAGCAGCCAACCCCACCTCCGGATTCAGGACACTACAGGGGGGGATTCACCCCTCCACTTT. Translation gives CASSQPHLRIQDTTGGDSPLHF.

The rearrangement links TRBV30 to TRBJ1-2, with D hard to call. CDR1 GTSNPN and CDR2 SVGIG come from the germline V gene (reference sequence). The CDR3 extends over 13 amino acids. V was clipped by 3 bases and J by 6 bases, with 14 bases between them. The CDR3 spells CAWSDGSVHGYTF. In nucleotides, the CDR3 is TGTGCCTGGAGCGACGGAAGCGTGCATGGCTACACCTTC.

The rearrangement links TRBV28 to TRBJ2-5; maybe TRBD1 (6 bases). The CDR3 extends over 15 amino acids. V lost 4 bases and J lost 0, with 12 bases in between. Germline values: CDR1 MDHEN, CDR2 SYDVKM. Here the CDR3 reads CASSYGQQYQETQYF. CDR3 coding DNA: TGTGCCAGCAGTTACGGACAGCAGTACCAAGAGACCCAGTACTTC.

V gene TRBV6-6 combines with J gene TRBJ2-7, with D tentatively TRBD1 (6 bases). The CDR3 runs to 13 residues. V lost 5 bases and J lost 5, with 13 bases in between. Germline CDR1 is MNHNY and CDR2 is SVGAGI (reference sequence). The CDR3 DNA reads TGTGCCAGCAGTAATGACAGGTCTCACGAGCAGTACTTC. Translated, it gives CASSNDRSHEQYF.

The CDR3 loop is CASSLWEGTSGTDTQYF. The CDR3 DNA reads as TGTGCCAGCAGTTTATGGGAGGGGACTAGCGGTACAGATACGCAGTATTTT. The chain has TRBV27 and TRBJ2-3; 11 bases agree with TRBD2. CDR1 is MNHEY, CDR2 SMNVEV, per germline (reference sequence). There are 17 residues in the CDR3. V dropped 1 base and J dropped 3; count of bases not matched to a gene: 6.

The CDR3 bases are TGTGCCAGTAAACCGGGACAGGAACGGTCACCCCTCCACTTT. It specifies CASKPGQERSPLHF. The V call is TRBV19, the J call TRBJ1-6, with 8 bases that match TRBD1. Germline V gene sequence: CDR1 LNHDA, CDR2 SQIVND (reference sequence). Trimming cost V 7 bases and J 10 bases; bases outside gene matches: 9. This CDR3 is built from 14 residues.

The chain employs TRBV5-1 and TRBJ2-1; TRBD1 is a possible D gene (6 bases). Germline values: CDR1 SGHRS, CDR2 YFSETQ. The CDR3 loop spans 14 amino acids. V gave up 4 bases and J gave up 8 bases, with 16 bases separating them. The CDR3 spells CASSAQGGLDEQFF. CDR3 in DNA: TGCGCCAGCAGCGCACAGGGTGGTCTCGATGAGCAGTTCTTC.

About this clone itself: The junction and the germline gene differ at one end; a read error may be behind it. The sample has other DNA sequences that encode this CDR3 too. The rearrangement uses TRBV5-1 and TRBJ1-1; D might be TRBD1 (5 bases). CDR1 is SGHRS and CDR2 is YFSETQ in the germline V gene. CDR3 length: 14 residues. CDR3 loop: CAGSLGQGRAEAFF. In nucleotides, the CDR3 is TGCGCCGGCAGCTTGGGGCAGGGCAGGGCTGAAGCTTTCTTT.

This clone was recorded only once. V gene TRBV9 combines with J gene TRBJ1-5, with 8 positions matching TRBD1. The germline V gene has CDR1 SGDLS and CDR2 YYNGEE. Losses at the gene ends were 0 bases for V and 6 bases for J; bases not matched to a gene: 5. The CDR3 is 15 amino acids. CDR3 residues: CASSVGAGGTQPQHF. The CDR3 DNA sequence: TGTGCCAGCAGCGTAGGCGCAGGGGGCACTCAGCCCCAGCATTTT.

The table lists this clone with a few counts. This CDR3 reads CASSKGDRASSYEQYF. In DNA, the CDR3 is TGTGCCAGCAGCAAAGGGGACAGGGCTAGCTCCTACGAGCAGTACTTC. The rearrangement uses TRBV21-1 and TRBJ2-5; TRBD1 is the table's D call and was not checked against the DNA. The assigned J gene may be wrong: the sequence end matches TRBJ2-7 better. TRBV21-1 is tagged as a pseudogene. The length of the CDR3 is 16 residues.

The J gene is TRBJ2-3, the V gene TRBV4-1; 12 nucleotides agree with TRBD2. Germline lookup yields CDR1 MGHRA and CDR2 YSYEKL. This CDR3 contains 16 residues. Germline trimming cut 3 bases from V and 5 bases from J; bases unmatched to any gene: 6. In DNA form, the CDR3 reads TGCGCCAGCAGCCAGGTCCTAGCGGGGGGGGAAGATACGCAGTATTTT. Its translation: CASSQVLAGGEDTQYF.

This sequence joins TRBV19 and TRBJ2-5; 8 bases fit TRBD2. The V segment lost 10 bases and the J segment 4 bases; nucleotides outside the gene matches: 14. This CDR3 region has 15 residues. Looked up from germline, CDR1 is LNHDA and CDR2 is SQIVND (reference sequence). The CDR3 is CATNGGGSDLETQYF. DNA for the CDR3: TGTGCCACAAACGGGGGGGGCTCCGATCTAGAGACCCAGTACTTC.

This clone was observed a few times. The chain joins TRBV25-1 to TRBJ2-7; possibly TRBD1 for D (5 bases). CDR1 MGHDK and CDR2 SYGVNS come from the germline V gene. Trimming took off 3 bases at V and 2 bases at J, with 17 bases between the two ends. This CDR3 is 16 amino acids long. CDR3 protein: CASSDSGHALTYEQYF. As DNA, the CDR3 is TGTGCCAGCAGTGACTCAGGACACGCACTTACCTACGAGCAGTACTTC.

The chain recombines TRBV7-9 with TRBJ1-4, with D perhaps TRBD1 (5 bases). Germline-derived CDR1 and CDR2 are SEHNR and FQNEAQ (reference sequence). The ends were cut back, 1 base at V and 6 bases at J, with 18 bases in the middle. The CDR3 covers 17 residues. The CDR3 spells CASSLDNYRMRDEKLFF. CDR3 DNA: TGTGCCAGCAGCTTAGACAATTACAGGATGCGTGATGAAAAACTGTTTTTT.

The chain couples TRBV25-1 to TRBJ2-2; TRBD1 aligns across 9 bases. This CDR3 is 14 amino acids long. Germline V gene lookup returns CDR1 MGHDK and CDR2 SYGVNS. Germline trimming cut 11 bases from V and 4 bases from J; bases unmatched to any gene: 8. This chain's CDR3 is CARRTGVRTGELFF. DNA for the CDR3: TGTGCCCGCCGGACAGGGGTGCGCACCGGGGAGCTGTTTTTT.

The chain employs TRBV20-1 and TRBJ1-2; D not certain. This CDR3 has 10 amino acids. CDR1 is DFQATT and CDR2 is SNEGSKA in the germline V gene (reference sequence). V lost 6 bases, J lost 11 bases, and 13 bases lay in between. Here the CDR3 DNA reads TGCAGTGCCGAAACCCAAGAGTACACCTTC. Translated: CSAETQEYTF.

CDR3 sequence: CAGSSGANVLTF. CDR3 sequence (DNA): TGTGCCGGGAGCTCTGGGGCCAACGTCCTGACTTTC. This chain links TRBV28 with TRBJ2-6, with D perhaps matching TRBD2 (5 bases). The CDR3 extends over 12 amino acids. Germline loops: CDR1 MDHEN, CDR2 SYDVKM. V was trimmed by 11 bases and J by 0 bases, leaving 5 bases between them. The complete variable domain, with remaining parts taken from reference TRBV28 and TRBJ2-6, reads DVKVTQSSRYLVKRTGEKVFLECVQDMDHENMFWYRQDPGLGLRLIYFSYDVKMKEKGDIPEGYSVSREKKERFSLILESASTNQTSMYLCAGSSGANVLTFGAGSRLTVL.

The gene calls are TRBV18 and TRBJ2-3, with a possible D match to TRBD2 (5 bases). With 3 bases removed from V and 4 bases from J, the gap between germline ends came to 11 bases. This CDR3 comprises 14 residues. Germline V gene data show CDR1 as KGHSH and CDR2 as LQKENI. The CDR3 DNA reads TGTGCCAGCTCACCTATTGAGGGATCAGATACGCAGTATTTT. Translating gives CASSPIEGSDTQYF. Filled out from reference TRBV18 and TRBJ2-3, the complete variable domain reads NAGVMQNPRHLVRRRGQEARLRCSPMKGHSHVYWYRQLPEEGLKFMVYLQKENIIDESGMPKERFSAEFPKEGPSILRIQQVVRGDSAAYFCASSPIEGSDTQYFGPGTRLTVL.

This clone appeared once. The V call is TRBV9, the J call TRBJ2-2; tentatively, D is TRBD1 (6 bases). The CDR3 spans 15 residues. V was trimmed by 5 bases and J by 2 bases, leaving 13 bases between them. CDR1 and CDR2 (germline): SGDLS, YYNGEE. The CDR3 protein is CASSIDRTNTGELFF. The CDR3 region has the DNA TGTGCCAGCAGTATCGACAGGACTAACACCGGGGAGCTGTTTTTT. Full variable domain (missing parts from reference TRBV9 and TRBJ2-2): DSGVTQTPKHLITATGQRVTLRCSPRSGDLSVYWYQQSLDQGLQFLIQYYNGEERAKGNILERFSAQQFPDLHSELNLSSLELGDSALYFCASSIDRTNTGELFFGEGSRLTVL.

The rearrangement joins TRBV6-5 to TRBJ2-5, with D possibly TRBD2 on 6 matching bases. This CDR3 comprises 11 residues. Per the germline V gene, CDR1 is MNHEY and CDR2 is SVGAGI. With 5 bases removed from V and 5 bases from J, the gap between germline ends came to 6 bases. CDR3 loop: CASSGRETQYF. In nucleotides, the CDR3 is TGTGCCAGCAGTGGGAGGGAGACCCAGTACTTC.

This clone was counted between two and nine times. The rearrangement links TRBV4-1 to TRBJ1-1; D not resolved. V was shortened by 0 bases and J by 10 bases, with 9 bases between the two germline ends. The length of the CDR3 is 12 residues. The germline CDR1 and CDR2 sequences are MGHRA and YSYEKL. This chain's CDR3 is CASSQDEEGAFF. DNA of the CDR3: TGCGCCAGCAGCCAAGATGAGGAGGGAGCTTTCTTT.

The chain carries TRBV7-9 and TRBJ1-2; D is undetermined. Trimming took off 5 bases at V and 2 bases at J, with 9 bases between the two ends. CDR3 length: 13 residues. Germline-derived CDR1 and CDR2 are SEHNR and FQNEAQ (reference sequence). This chain's CDR3 is CASSPSENYGYTF. CDR3 coding DNA: TGTGCCAGCAGCCCAAGCGAAAACTATGGCTACACCTTC. Using reference TRBV7-9 and TRBJ1-2 for the parts outside the CDR3, the full variable domain is DTGVSQNPRHKITKRGQNVTFRCDPISEHNRLYWYRQTLGQGPEFLTYFQNEAQLEKSRLLSDRFSAERPKGSFSTLEIQRTEQGDSAMYLCASSPSENYGYTFGSGTRLTVV.

This clone was detected only a few times. The chain has TRBV27 and TRBJ2-7; D might be TRBD1 (5 bases). The CDR3 has 14 residues. Per germline, CDR1 MNHEY and CDR2 SMNVEV (reference sequence). V gave up 3 bases and J gave up 0 bases, with 9 bases separating them. The CDR3 nucleotides read TGTGCCAGCAGTTTTGGAGACAGCTCCTACGAGCAGTACTTC. Amino acids: CASSFGDSSYEQYF.